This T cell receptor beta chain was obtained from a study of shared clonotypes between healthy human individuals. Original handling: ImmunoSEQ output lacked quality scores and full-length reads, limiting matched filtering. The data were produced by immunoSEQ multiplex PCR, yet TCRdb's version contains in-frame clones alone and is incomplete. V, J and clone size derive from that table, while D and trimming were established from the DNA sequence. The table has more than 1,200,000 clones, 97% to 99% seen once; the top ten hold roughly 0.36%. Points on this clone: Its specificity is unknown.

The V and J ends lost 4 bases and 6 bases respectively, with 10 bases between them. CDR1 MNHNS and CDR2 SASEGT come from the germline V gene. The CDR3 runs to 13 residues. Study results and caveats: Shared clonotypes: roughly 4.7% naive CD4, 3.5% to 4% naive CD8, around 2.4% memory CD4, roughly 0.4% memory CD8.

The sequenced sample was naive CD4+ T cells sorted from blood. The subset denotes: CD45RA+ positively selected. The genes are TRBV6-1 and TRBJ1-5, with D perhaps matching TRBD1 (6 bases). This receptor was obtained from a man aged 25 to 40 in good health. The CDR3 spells CASSGRGVQPQHF. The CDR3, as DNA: TGTGCCAGCAGTGGCAGGGGTGTTCAGCCCCAGCATTTT.